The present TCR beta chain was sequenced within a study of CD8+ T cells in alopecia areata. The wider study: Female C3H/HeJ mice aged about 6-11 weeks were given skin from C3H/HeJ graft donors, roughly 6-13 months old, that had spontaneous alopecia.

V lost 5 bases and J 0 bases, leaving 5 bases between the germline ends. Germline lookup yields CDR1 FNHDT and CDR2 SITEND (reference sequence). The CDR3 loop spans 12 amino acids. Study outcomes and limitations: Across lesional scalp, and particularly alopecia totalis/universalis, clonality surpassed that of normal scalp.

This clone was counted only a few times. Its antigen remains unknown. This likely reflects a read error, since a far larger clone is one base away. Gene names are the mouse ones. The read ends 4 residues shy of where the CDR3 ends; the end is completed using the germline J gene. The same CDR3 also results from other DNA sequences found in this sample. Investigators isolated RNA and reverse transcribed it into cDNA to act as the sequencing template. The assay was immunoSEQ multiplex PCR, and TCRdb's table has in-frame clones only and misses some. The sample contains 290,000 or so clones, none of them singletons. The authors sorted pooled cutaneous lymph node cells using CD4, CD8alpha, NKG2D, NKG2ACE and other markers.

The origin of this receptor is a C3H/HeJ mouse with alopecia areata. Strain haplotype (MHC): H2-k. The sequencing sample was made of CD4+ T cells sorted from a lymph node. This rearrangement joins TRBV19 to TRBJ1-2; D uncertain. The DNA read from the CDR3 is TGTGCCAGCAGCACAGCAAACTCC. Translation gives CASSTANS. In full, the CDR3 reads CASSTANSDYTF.